The next 16 T cell receptor beta chains were all read from a single sample in a study of response to subunit inactivated influenza vaccine. In TCRdb, the RT-PCR reads were re-called with MiXCR into one record per CDR3 protein. The sample has 600,000 to 700,000 distinct CDR3 sequences; around 15% are singletons. Here the sequenced sample was PBMCs from blood, taken 14 to 15 days before vaccination. These receptor sequences come from a man aged 50-60 years who received an inactivated influenza vaccine.

This chain joins TRBV20-1 and TRBJ2-1; 9 nucleotides match TRBD1. CDR3 size: 12 residues. Germline CDR1 is DFQATT and CDR2 is SNEGSKA (reference sequence). Trimming cost V 4 bases and J 16 bases; bases outside gene matches: 11. The CDR3 DNA reads TGCAGTGCTACTTTACCGGGACAGGGACGATTCTTC. Amino acid sequence: CSATLPGQGRFF.

This chain joins TRBV27 and TRBJ2-5; 11 bases match TRBD2. The V gene's germline CDR1 is MNHEY and CDR2 SMNVEV (reference sequence). Unmatched junction bases numbered 10, after V lost 6 bases and J lost 7 bases. The CDR3 has 15 amino acids. The CDR3 DNA sequence: TGTGCCAGCAGACCGGGACTAGCGGTCCTCGGGACCCAGTACTTC. Translated: CASRPGLAVLGTQYF.

V and J are TRBV7-3 and TRBJ2-1; 10 bases map to TRBD1. This CDR3 comprises 15 residues. Germline V lookup: CDR1 SGHTA, CDR2 FQGTGA. V lost 5 bases, J lost 4 bases, and 5 bases stayed unmatched. The CDR3 nucleotides read TGTGCCAGCAGCGCGGACAGGGGGGGTTACAATGAGCAGTTCTTC. Its translation is CASSADRGGYNEQFF.

The rearrangement joins TRBV20-1 to TRBJ1-6, with D maybe TRBD1 (5 bases). The CDR3 sequence is 13 residues long. The germline V gene encodes CDR1 DFQATT and CDR2 SNEGSKA (reference sequence). V lost 6 bases and J 7 bases, leaving 13 bases between the germline ends. The CDR3 region is CSASRDLNSPLHF. The CDR3 nucleotides read TGCAGTGCCAGCCGGGACCTAAATTCACCCCTCCACTTT.

The rearrangement uses TRBV18 and TRBJ2-7; D call uncertain. The V gene's germline CDR1 is KGHSH and CDR2 LQKENI. The CDR3 sequence is 14 residues long. V lost 3 bases and J 0 bases, leaving 9 bases between the germline ends. The CDR3 bases are TGTGCCAGCTCACCGGGTGCAGCCTCCTACGAGCAGTACTTC. Translated: CASSPGAASYEQYF.

The rearrangement uses TRBV20-1 and TRBJ1-2; tentative D call: TRBD1 (6 bases). The V end was cut by 5 bases, the J end by 6 bases, with 13 bases between. Germline values: CDR1 DFQATT, CDR2 SNEGSKA (reference sequence). The CDR3 length is 12 residues. CDR3 residues: CSASGGGNGYTF. CDR3 DNA: TGCAGTGCTTCTGGAGGGGGGAATGGCTACACCTTC.

This chain joins TRBV20-1 and TRBJ2-7; TRBD2 aligns across 7 bases. J was trimmed by 0 bases and V by 3 bases; bases with no gene match: 5. The CDR3 sequence is 14 residues long. Germline V CDR1 and CDR2: DFQATT, SNEGSKA (reference sequence). CDR3 sequence: CSARSGTSSYEQYF. DNA for the CDR3: TGCAGTGCTAGGAGCGGGACGAGCTCCTACGAGCAGTACTTC.

The chain has TRBV12-3 or TRBV12-4 and TRBJ2-7, with D perhaps assigned TRBD1 or TRBD2 (5 bases each). CDR3 length: 13 amino acids. Trimming cost V 3 bases and J 5 bases, with 11 bases left between them. CDR3 bases: TGTGCCAGCAGTTTGAGGGGTTTAAACGAGCAGTACTTC. It is translated as CASSLRGLNEQYF.

This clonotype has more than one count but fewer than ten. V and J are TRBV2 and TRBJ1-4; tentative D call: TRBD1 (5 bases). This CDR3 spans 12 amino acids. The V end lost 6 bases, the J end lost 8 bases, and 10 bases lay between the germline ends. Germline V gives CDR1 SNHLY, CDR2 FYNNEI. The CDR3 region has the DNA TGTGCCAGCAGGGGGGATGAAGAAAAACTGTTTTTT. Translation: CASRGDEEKLFF.

J is TRBJ1-2 and V is TRBV28, with 11 bases fitting TRBD1. CDR1 is MDHEN and CDR2 is SYDVKM in the germline V gene. With V trimmed by 8 bases and J by 4 bases, 0 bases remained unmatched. This CDR3 region has 12 residues. The CDR3 sequence is CASGQGAYGYTF. The CDR3 nucleotides are TGTGCCAGCGGACAGGGGGCCTATGGCTACACCTTC.

V is TRBV6-1 and J is TRBJ1-1, with 8 bases lining up with TRBD1. V shed 7 bases, J shed 7 bases, and the junction held 8 bases outside the gene matches. The CDR3 is 13 residues long. Germline V CDR1 and CDR2: MNHNS, SASEGT. CDR3 sequence reads: CASTWTGSDEAFF. CDR3 coding DNA: TGTGCCAGCACCTGGACAGGGTCTGATGAAGCTTTCTTT.

V usage is TRBV5-6 and J usage is TRBJ2-2; 11 bases are shared with TRBD2. Germline CDR1 and CDR2: SGHDT and YYEEEE. This CDR3 has 16 residues. Trimming at V came to 4 bases and at J to 3 bases, leaving 5 bases not matched to a gene. The CDR3 protein is CASSKTSGTYTGELFF. The CDR3, as DNA: TGTGCCAGCAGCAAGACTAGCGGGACATACACCGGGGAGCTGTTTTTT. The full variable domain, with the rest looked up from reference TRBV5-6 and TRBJ2-2, is DAGVTQSPTHLIKTRGQQVTLRCSPKSGHDTVSWYQQALGQGPQFIFQYYEEEERQRGNFPDRFSGHQFPNYSSELNVNALLLGDSALYLCASSKTSGTYTGELFFGEGSRLTVL.

This clonotype was counted a few times. The CDR3 coding sequence is TGTGCCAGCAGCTTAGTGGGGACAGCCTACAATGAGCAGTTCTTC. Translation: CASSLVGTAYNEQFF. The chain carries TRBV7-2 and TRBJ2-1; TRBD1 matches at 7 bases. CDR3 length equals 15 residues. Trimming cost V 1 base and J 2 bases; bases outside gene matches: 2. Germline assignment: CDR1 SGHTA and CDR2 FQGNSA.

The chain combines TRBV28 with TRBJ2-4, with TRBD1 matching 11 bases. V shed 6 bases, J shed 9 bases, and the junction held 10 bases outside the gene matches. CDR3 size: 15 residues. Germline V gives CDR1 MDHEN, CDR2 SYDVKM. This CDR3 is CASSSAGTGGGIQYF. The CDR3 coding sequence is TGTGCCAGCAGCTCGGCCGGGACAGGGGGTGGCATTCAGTACTTC.

The sample holds many counts of this clonotype. V and J are TRBV7-9 and TRBJ2-3; tentatively, D is TRBD1 (6 bases). This CDR3 spans 12 amino acids. The germline CDR1 and CDR2 sequences are SEHNR and FQNEAQ (reference sequence). V was trimmed by 3 bases and J by 7 bases, leaving 8 bases between them. For the CDR3, the DNA is TGTGCCAGCAGCTTTACAGGGTATACGCAGTATTTT. The encoded protein is CASSFTGYTQYF.

The rearrangement uses TRBV12-3 or TRBV12-4 and TRBJ2-5, with D maybe TRBD2 (6 bases). The CDR3 spans 12 residues. V was pared by 7 bases and J by 2 bases, with 8 bases between. The CDR3 reads CASTRGQETQYF. CDR3 in DNA: TGTGCCAGCACGCGGGGACAAGAGACCCAGTACTTC.